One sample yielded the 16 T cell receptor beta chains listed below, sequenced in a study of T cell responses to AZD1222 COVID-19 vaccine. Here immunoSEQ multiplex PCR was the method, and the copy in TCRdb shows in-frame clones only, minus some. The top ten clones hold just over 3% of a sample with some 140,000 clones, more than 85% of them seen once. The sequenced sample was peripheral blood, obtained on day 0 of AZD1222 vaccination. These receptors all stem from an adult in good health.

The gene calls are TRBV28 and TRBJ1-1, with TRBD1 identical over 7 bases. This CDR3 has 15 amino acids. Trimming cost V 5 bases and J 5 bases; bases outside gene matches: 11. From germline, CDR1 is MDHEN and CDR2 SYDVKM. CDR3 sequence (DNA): TGTGCCAGCAGTACTTACAGGGGTCAGGATACTGAAGCTTTCTTT. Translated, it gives CASSTYRGQDTEAFF.

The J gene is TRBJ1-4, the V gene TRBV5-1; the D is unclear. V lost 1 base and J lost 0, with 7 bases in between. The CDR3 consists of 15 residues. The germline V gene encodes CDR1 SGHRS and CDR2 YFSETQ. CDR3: CASSLPGPTNEKLFF. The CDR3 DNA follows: TGCGCCAGCAGCTTGCCCGGGCCAACTAATGAAAAACTGTTTTTT. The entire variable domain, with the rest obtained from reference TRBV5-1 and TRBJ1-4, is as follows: KAGVTQTPRYLIKTRGQQVTLSCSPISGHRSVSWYQQTPGQGLQFLFEYFSETQRNKGNFPGRFSGRQFSNSRSEMNVSTLELGDSALYLCASSLPGPTNEKLFFGSGTQLSVL.

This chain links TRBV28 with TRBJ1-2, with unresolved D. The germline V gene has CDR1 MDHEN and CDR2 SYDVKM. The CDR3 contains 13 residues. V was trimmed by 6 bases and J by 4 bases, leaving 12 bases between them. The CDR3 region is CASRPTVLYGYTF. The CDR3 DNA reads TGTGCCAGCAGGCCAACAGTTCTCTATGGCTACACCTTC.

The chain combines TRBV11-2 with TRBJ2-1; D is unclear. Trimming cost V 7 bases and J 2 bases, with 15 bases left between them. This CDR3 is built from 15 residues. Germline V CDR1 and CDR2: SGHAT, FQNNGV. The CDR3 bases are TGTGCCAGCAAAAGTGGGCCCCTAACCTACAATGAGCAGTTCTTC. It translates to CASKSGPLTYNEQFF.

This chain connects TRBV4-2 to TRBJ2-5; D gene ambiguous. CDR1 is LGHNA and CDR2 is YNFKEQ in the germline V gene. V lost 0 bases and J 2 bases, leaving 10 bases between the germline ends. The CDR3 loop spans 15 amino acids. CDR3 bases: TGTGCCAGCAGCCAAGATAGGGAAGGACAAGAGACCCAGTACTTC. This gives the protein CASSQDREGQETQYF.

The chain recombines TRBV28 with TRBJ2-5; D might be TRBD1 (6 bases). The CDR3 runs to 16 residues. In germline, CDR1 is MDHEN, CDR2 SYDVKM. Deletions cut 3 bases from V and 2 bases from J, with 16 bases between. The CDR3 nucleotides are TGTGCCAGCAGTTTCATTAAGGGGGACATTCAAGAGACCCAGTACTTC. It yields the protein CASSFIKGDIQETQYF.

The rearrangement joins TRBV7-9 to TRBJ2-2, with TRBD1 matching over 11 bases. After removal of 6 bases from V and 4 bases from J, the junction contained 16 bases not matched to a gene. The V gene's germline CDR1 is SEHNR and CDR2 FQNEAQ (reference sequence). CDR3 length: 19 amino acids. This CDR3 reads CASSSGQGAASGPTGELFF. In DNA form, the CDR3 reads TGTGCCAGCAGTTCTGGACAGGGGGCCGCTAGCGGGCCCACCGGGGAGCTGTTTTTT. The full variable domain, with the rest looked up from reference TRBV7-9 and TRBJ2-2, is DTGVSQNPRHKITKRGQNVTFRCDPISEHNRLYWYRQTLGQGPEFLTYFQNEAQLEKSRLLSDRFSAERPKGSFSTLEIQRTEQGDSAMYLCASSSGQGAASGPTGELFFGEGSRLTVL.

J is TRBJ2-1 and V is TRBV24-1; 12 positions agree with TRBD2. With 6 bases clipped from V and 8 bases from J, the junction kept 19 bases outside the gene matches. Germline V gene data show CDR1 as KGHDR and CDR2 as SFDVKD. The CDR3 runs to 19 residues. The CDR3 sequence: CATSRIGTSGLPKGDEQFF. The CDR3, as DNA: TGTGCCACCAGTAGAATAGGGACTAGCGGGCTCCCAAAAGGGGATGAGCAGTTCTTC.

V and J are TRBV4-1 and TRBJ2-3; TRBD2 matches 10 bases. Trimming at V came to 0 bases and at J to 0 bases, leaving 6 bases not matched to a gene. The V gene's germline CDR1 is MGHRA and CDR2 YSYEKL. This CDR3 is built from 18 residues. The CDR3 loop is CASSQEGGTSASTDTQYF. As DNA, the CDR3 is TGCGCCAGCAGCCAAGAAGGCGGGACTAGCGCCAGCACAGATACGCAGTATTTT.

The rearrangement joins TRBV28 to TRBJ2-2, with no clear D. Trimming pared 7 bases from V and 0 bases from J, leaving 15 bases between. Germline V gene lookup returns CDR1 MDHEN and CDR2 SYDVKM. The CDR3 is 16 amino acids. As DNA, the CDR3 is TGTGCCAGCAAGCCTGTCGTAGCACCGAACACCGGGGAGCTGTTTTTT. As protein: CASKPVVAPNTGELFF.

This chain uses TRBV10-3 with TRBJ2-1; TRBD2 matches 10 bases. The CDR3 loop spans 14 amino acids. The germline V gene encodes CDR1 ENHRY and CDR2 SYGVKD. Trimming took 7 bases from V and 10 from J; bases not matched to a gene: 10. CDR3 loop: CAIKPSGSVTEQFF. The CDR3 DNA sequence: TGTGCCATCAAGCCTAGCGGGAGTGTAACGGAGCAGTTCTTC.

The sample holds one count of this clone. The DNA for the CDR3 is TGTGCCAGCAGCCCCTTGGGGGTTTCACCCCTCCACTTT. This gives the protein CASSPLGVSPLHF. V usage is TRBV5-6 and J usage is TRBJ1-6; TRBD1 might be the D (5 bases). The CDR3 runs to 13 residues. The germline V and J ends were trimmed by 4 bases and 9 bases, with 11 bases remaining between them. Germline CDR1 SGHDT, CDR2 YYEEEE.

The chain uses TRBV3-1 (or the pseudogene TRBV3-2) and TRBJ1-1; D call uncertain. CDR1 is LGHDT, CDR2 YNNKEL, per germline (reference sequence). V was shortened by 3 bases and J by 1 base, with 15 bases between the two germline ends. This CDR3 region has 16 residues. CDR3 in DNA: TGTGCCAGCAGCCACTTGTCAGGCCGAGGGAACACTGAAGCTTTCTTT. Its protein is CASSHLSGRGNTEAFF.

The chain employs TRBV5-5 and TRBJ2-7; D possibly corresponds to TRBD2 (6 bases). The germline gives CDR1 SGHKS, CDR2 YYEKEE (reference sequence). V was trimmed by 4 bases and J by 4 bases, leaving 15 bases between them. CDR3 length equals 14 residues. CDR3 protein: CASSPGGGVYEQYF. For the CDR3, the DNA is TGTGCCAGCAGCCCGGGCGGCGGGGTTTACGAGCAGTACTTC.

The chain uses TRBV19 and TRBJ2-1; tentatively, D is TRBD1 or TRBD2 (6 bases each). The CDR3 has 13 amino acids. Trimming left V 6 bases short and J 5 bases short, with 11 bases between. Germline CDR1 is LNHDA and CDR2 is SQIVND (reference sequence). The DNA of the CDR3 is TGTGCCAGTAGCAGAGGGGGGAACAATGAGCAGTTCTTC. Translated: CASSRGGNNEQFF.

The CDR3 sequence is CASSQGPELPQHF. The CDR3 nucleotides are TGCGCCAGCAGCCAGGGCCCGGAGCTTCCCCAGCATTTT. The chain has TRBV4-1 and TRBJ1-5, with no clear D. This CDR3 has 13 amino acids. Germline V gene lookup returns CDR1 MGHRA and CDR2 YSYEKL. Trimming took 3 bases from V and 10 from J, leaving 13 bases between them.